Below, one TCR beta chain is given with its context. Its antigen remains unknown. V was trimmed by 8 bases and J by 1 base, leaving 8 bases between them. The germline V gene encodes CDR1 MNHEY and CDR2 SVGAGI. The CDR3 runs 12 residues. Sequencing used immunoSEQ v3. Generated by immunoSEQ multiplex PCR, the TCRdb table keeps only in-frame clones and is missing some. The table shows around 100,000 clones, with under 70% occurring only once. The sample comes from a study of TIL therapy for anti-PD-1-resistant metastatic lung cancer. The sample's time point: pre-treatment sample, taken before nivolumab and TIL therapy. Pleural nodules or supraclavicular lymph nodes made up most of the excised metastases sampled. General study results and limits: Many TIL product clones were absent from baseline tumor, suggesting clonal contraction. TIL cultures after expansion showed higher clonality and lower diversity than baseline tumor (median 6% vs 31%).

This sequence joins TRBV6-5 and TRBJ1-2, with D possibly matching TRBD1 (6 bases). Sequencing was performed on tumor tissue, taken at baseline. This TCR derives from a person between 25 and 79 years old with non-small cell lung cancer. Here the CDR3 reads CASVTGNYGYTF. The CDR3 nucleotides are TGTGCCAGCGTGACAGGTAACTATGGCTACACCTTC.